This TCR beta chain originates from a study of T cells in Graves' hyperthyroidism and ophthalmopathy. The TCR beta CDR3 regions underwent amplification using RNA transcripts as the source. First-round RT-PCR of the TCR CDR3 relied on the HTBI primer set. TCRdb called the multiplex PCR reads again in MiXCR, with one record for every CDR3 protein. In the table there are a few hundred thousand distinct CDR3 sequences, 12% to 15% of which are singletons. It was uncontrolled infection, other autoimmune disease, pregnancy or lactation that excluded patients. Clinical symptoms, serum thyroxine and TRAb, thyroid ultrasound and orbital computed tomography were used for the diagnoses. PBMCs were obtained from 9 to 10 ml fresh peripheral blood. Sequencing was performed on blood. The TCR was taken from a woman aged 35 to 49 with Graves' ophthalmopathy.

The CDR3 protein is CAWDPGQTTNEKLFF. The CDR3 DNA reads TGTGCCTGGGACCCCGGACAGACAACTAATGAAAAACTGTTTTTT. The rearrangement links TRBV30 to TRBJ1-4, with a tentative D call TRBD1 (6 bases). The CDR3 sequence is 15 residues long. CDR1 and CDR2 (germline): GTSNPN, SVGIG (reference sequence). V dropped 5 bases and J dropped 0 bases, with 13 bases sitting between them.